The rows below give T cell receptor beta chains drawn from one sample of a study of Ad26.COV2.S vaccination and SARS-CoV-2 variants. This table comes from immunoSEQ multiplex PCR, and its TCRdb copy is limited to in-frame clones, with some not included. The table includes approximately 420,000 clones, approximately 87% detected once. The sample in question was peripheral blood, obtained in a trial of Ad26.COV2.S vaccine versus placebo. These receptors originate from a person between 18 and 59 years old who received the Ad26.COV2.S COVID-19 vaccine or a placebo. Both conserved end residues are trimmed from each CDR3.

V,CDR3
TRBV5-1,ASSADRGRYEQY
TRBV19,ASSMDYGYT
TRBV5-1,ASSSLVGGGAYGYT
TRBV14,ASSHDRDRPSYEQY
TRBV6-2/TRBV6-3,ASSDDSLAGGTGELF
TRBV28,ASASWTEAF
TRBV6-5,ASSREGGDYGYT
TRBV28,ASSFSPGGGPDGYT
TRBV11-2,ASSLDLIAEAF
TRBV18,ASSPGLRGEQY
TRBV5-1,ASSLDGSEGNEQF
TRBV4-3,ASSQDLDSLGHEQY
TRBV4-3,ASSQGTTDTQY
TRBV24-1,ATSDHAPGGEGQPQH
TRBV6-5,ASSLYTGELF
TRBV6-5,ASSSSGDQPQH
TRBV5-6,ASSLPGRIEKLF
TRBV5-6,ASSLTGTGGWYEQY
TRBV2,ASMTGRYEQY
TRBV29-1,SVDGLAGGPRTDTQY
TRBV9,ASSVAWVGKTGANVLT
TRBV5-8,ASSRTGYLSVLDEQF
TRBV28,ASMRGTRNQPQH
TRBV16,ASSHVISGPTNEKLF
TRBV7-9,ASSLERGGGNQPQH
TRBV5-6,ASSLAATGGNQPQH
TRBV19,ASGSRGRSGNTIY
TRBV7-3,ASSLSIRETQY
TRBV28,ASKRRGRTDTQY
TRBV4-1,ASSQVQGANQPQH
TRBV5-1,ASSPRYGFHEQF
TRBV24-1,ATSYTGGDTGELF
TRBV3-1/TRBV3-2,ASSQDRAGTQY
TRBV4-1,ASSQWGGWNEQF
TRBV19,ASSSQATTADTQY
TRBV24-1,ATSETGPPYEQY
TRBV5-6,ASSLGTGVETQY
TRBV7-2,ASSVYRDSNQPQH
TRBV11-3,ASSSTRGGTSDNEQF